The source of this TCR beta chain is a study of T cell repertoires in cytomegalovirus infection (dated by TCRdb to the late 2010s). Turning to the overall study: The HLA type of each donor mattered for the analysis, because public TCR beta signatures pointed to carriage of CMV infection along with the matching HLA type.

Findings and caveats that apply to the study as a whole: The ex vivo response was dominated by HLA-C-restricted CMV-specific TCR beta clonotypes, which also provided the single most frequent clonotype in two of eight donors. In both this cohort and an independent roughly 400-donor cohort, the cumulative frequency of public TCR beta family members distinguished carriers of CMV infection plus the relevant HLA type.

Sequencer: Illumina HiSeq 1500. Using fastp trimming at Q25 and MiXCR clonotype assembly, TCRdb reanalyzed the public sequencing data and kept in-frame beta chains. Each CDR3 protein gets just one entry, which takes the most common genes and DNA from the rows behind it. This sample is represented by a few hundred thousand distinct CDR3 sequences; 9.1% of them were singletons. The ten largest account for more than 12% of the sample. This clonotype was seen at least ten times. Its antigen specificity is not known. Per-nucleotide qualities are absent, and no much larger clonotype sits a single base away. Sequencing was performed on PBMCs. The receptor's source is a human donor in good health (CMV status not recorded). Some clones in this sample may be carry-over from other donors' samples.

The nucleotide sequence is given as TGTGCCAGCATTCATAGCGGGGGGTTGCCAGATACGCAGTATTTT. Protein translation: CASIHSGGLPDTQYF. Recombination linked TRBV7-9 to TRBJ2-3, with 10 bases aligning to TRBD2. CDR3 length: 15 amino acids, cysteine to phenylalanine. Left in the record is the CDR3 DNA by itself, 45 bases read in frame from the first base. The germline V gene (reference sequence) specifies SEHNR as CDR1 and FQNEAQ as CDR2. V and J are trimmed by 7 bases and 4 bases, and the gene matches miss 8 bases of the junction.